This entry lists 18 T cell receptor beta chains sequenced from one sample in a study of T cell responses to AZD1222 COVID-19 vaccine. Measured with immunoSEQ multiplex PCR; TCRdb has only the in-frame clones, and not every one. This table holds about 60,000 clones, approximately 83% found once. Sequencing was performed on peripheral blood, taken on day 0 of AZD1222 vaccination. The receptors were gathered from an adult in good health.

The rearrangement joins TRBV27 to TRBJ1-2, with D hard to call. The germline gives CDR1 MNHEY, CDR2 SMNVEV (reference sequence). The germline V and J ends were trimmed by 0 bases and 5 bases, with 10 bases remaining between them. This CDR3 is 14 amino acids long. For the CDR3, the DNA is TGTGCCAGCAGTTTATCTTGGGTTGGGTATGGCTACACCTTC. Its protein product is CASSLSWVGYGYTF.

The chain is built from TRBV30 and TRBJ2-1, with D tentatively TRBD1 (5 bases). There are 15 residues in the CDR3. Looked up from germline, CDR1 is GTSNPN and CDR2 is SVGIG (reference sequence). Trimming pared 4 bases from V and 1 base from J, leaving 14 bases between. The CDR3, as DNA: TGTGCCTGGACCTCTATGGCAGGGTCCTACAATGAGCAGTTCTTC. Protein sequence: CAWTSMAGSYNEQFF.

This chain links TRBV28 with TRBJ1-5, with no clear D. CDR3 size: 13 residues. Germline CDR1 is MDHEN and CDR2 is SYDVKM. Trimming removed 6 bases at V and 0 bases at J, with 6 bases between. As DNA, the CDR3 is TGTGCCAGCAGGAAAGATAGCAATCAGCCCCAGCATTTT. Its protein product is CASRKDSNQPQHF.

V is TRBV6-5 and J is TRBJ1-5; TRBD1 is a possible D gene (6 bases). V was trimmed by 6 bases and J by 3 bases, leaving 9 bases between them. The CDR3 is made up of 13 amino acids. Germline V CDR1 and CDR2: MNHEY, SVGAGI. The CDR3 bases are TGTGCCAGCAGCGACAGGTCCAATCAGCCCCAGCATTTT. Its protein is CASSDRSNQPQHF.

This clone was observed once. The V call is TRBV28, the J call TRBJ1-2, with a possible D match to TRBD1 (5 bases). The germline V and J ends were trimmed by 3 bases and 4 bases, with 18 bases remaining between them. The CDR3 is 16 residues long. CDR1 and CDR2 from the germline V gene are MDHEN and SYDVKM. The CDR3 spells CASSFGAQAATYGYTF. CDR3 bases: TGTGCCAGCAGTTTCGGGGCCCAGGCAGCCACCTATGGCTACACCTTC.

This chain connects TRBV30 to TRBJ2-7, with 8 bases that match TRBD1. Germline V CDR1 and CDR2: GTSNPN, SVGIG (reference sequence). There are 15 residues in the CDR3. V lost 2 bases to trimming and J lost 2 bases; unmatched junction nucleotides: 8. CDR3 in amino acids: CAWSTLTGVPYEQYF. CDR3 coding DNA: TGTGCCTGGAGTACCCTGACAGGGGTACCCTACGAGCAGTACTTC.

The chain combines TRBV29-1 with TRBJ2-7; 9 positions match TRBD1. CDR1 is SQVTM, CDR2 ANQGSEA, per germline. Trimming cost V 4 bases and J 2 bases; bases outside gene matches: 12. The CDR3 loop spans 16 amino acids. The CDR3, as DNA: TGCAGCGTTGTGGGACAGGGTGGGGGAGCGGCCTACGAGCAGTACTTC. Its translation is CSVVGQGGGAAYEQYF.

The rearrangement uses TRBV28 and TRBJ1-5, with TRBD1 as a possible D gene (5 bases). The germline V gene encodes CDR1 MDHEN and CDR2 SYDVKM. V was shortened by 6 bases and J by 0 bases, with 15 bases between the two germline ends. The CDR3 totals 16 residues. The CDR3 protein is CASRLAGTDSNQPQHF. CDR3 DNA: TGTGCCAGCAGACTCGCCGGGACGGATAGCAATCAGCCCCAGCATTTT.

The gene calls are TRBV19 and TRBJ2-7; a weak D match, TRBD1 (5 bases). V lost 1 base and J 1 base, leaving 17 bases between the germline ends. This CDR3 region has 17 residues. Germline V gives CDR1 LNHDA, CDR2 SQIVND (reference sequence). CDR3 loop: CASSIVSLPTVSYEQYF. As DNA, the CDR3 is TGTGCCAGTAGTATAGTCTCCCTTCCGACAGTTTCCTACGAGCAGTACTTC.

The gene calls are TRBV4-3 and TRBJ2-4; D possibly corresponds to TRBD1 (5 bases). The ends were cut back, 0 bases at V and 1 base at J, with 7 bases in the middle. The CDR3 is made up of 15 amino acids. Germline V gene sequence: CDR1 LGHNA, CDR2 YSLEER. In DNA, the CDR3 is TGCGCCAGCAGCCAAGACAGGGCTGCCAAAAACATTCAGTACTTC. This translates into CASSQDRAAKNIQYF.

The gene calls are TRBV6-4 and TRBJ2-2; 9 bases map to TRBD2. The CDR3 runs 16 residues. J lost 2 bases, V lost 0 bases, and 1 base had no gene match. Per germline, CDR1 MRHNA and CDR2 SNTAGT. The CDR3 sequence is CASSDSGTSNTGELFF. The CDR3 nucleotides read TGTGCCAGCAGTGACTCCGGGACTAGCAACACCGGGGAGCTGTTTTTT.

The chain is built from TRBV28 and TRBJ2-3; perhaps D is TRBD1 or TRBD2 (6 bases each). V shed 3 bases and J shed 1 base, with 17 bases lying between them. This CDR3 comprises 17 residues. Germline CDR1 is MDHEN and CDR2 is SYDVKM. This CDR3 is CASSFRGLPGGTDTQYF. The CDR3, as DNA: TGTGCCAGCAGTTTCCGTGGACTACCAGGGGGCACAGATACGCAGTATTTT.

The chain links TRBV7-9 to TRBJ2-7, with 7 bases lining up with TRBD1. CDR1 SEHNR and CDR2 FQNEAQ come from the germline V gene (reference sequence). V was pared by 1 base and J by 2 bases, with 2 bases of the junction left unmatched. The CDR3 covers 14 residues. The CDR3 spells CASSLGDSTYEQYF. Written as DNA, the CDR3 is TGTGCCAGCAGCTTAGGGGACAGCACCTACGAGCAGTACTTC.

The chain carries TRBV28 and TRBJ2-3; D gene unclear. The germline CDR1 and CDR2 sequences are MDHEN and SYDVKM. V was trimmed by 6 bases and J by 3 bases, leaving 10 bases between them. This CDR3 is built from 13 residues. The CDR3 DNA reads as TGTGCCAGCAGAATAGGCGCGACAGATACGCAGTATTTT. Translation gives CASRIGATDTQYF.

This rearrangement joins TRBV28 to TRBJ2-7; no definite D call. The CDR3 has 11 residues. The V gene lost 6 bases and the J gene lost 4 bases, with 7 bases spanning the gap. Germline-derived CDR1 and CDR2 are MDHEN and SYDVKM. The CDR3 protein is CASSLMYEQYF. The CDR3 DNA follows: TGTGCCAGCAGCCTAATGTACGAGCAGTACTTC.

The chain employs TRBV27 and TRBJ1-2; no clear D gene. Germline CDR1 MNHEY, CDR2 SMNVEV (reference sequence). CDR3 length: 15 amino acids. V was trimmed by 6 bases and J by 4 bases, leaving 18 bases between them. The CDR3 DNA reads as TGTGCCAGCAGCTTAGTCTTAGGGTCGGTCTATGGCTACACCTTC. The encoded protein is CASSLVLGSVYGYTF.

This clone is termed medium-sized. The V call is TRBV4-3, the J call TRBJ1-2; D is unclear. V was pared by 0 bases and J by 2 bases, with 10 bases between. Germline V lookup: CDR1 LGHNA, CDR2 YSLEER. The CDR3 is 15 residues long. As DNA, the CDR3 is TGCGCCAGCAGCCAAGACAGTGTGGGCAACTATGGCTACACCTTC. This translates into CASSQDSVGNYGYTF.

The chain couples TRBV29-1 to TRBJ1-2, with no clear D. Trimming left V 4 bases short and J 6 bases short, with 12 bases between. CDR1 SQVTM and CDR2 ANQGSEA come from the germline V gene. The CDR3 contains 12 residues. The CDR3 reads CSVVVGSDGYTF. The CDR3 DNA reads as TGCAGCGTTGTGGTCGGGTCGGATGGCTACACCTTC.